Sequencing of this T cell receptor (beta chain) was carried out in a study of cytomegalovirus exposure and HLA in healthy donors. The overall study: Genetic ancestry analysis placed around 76% of the 410 or so donors that were genotyped in the Caucasian-associated cluster. Findings of the study overall: A cluster of highly shared sequence variants was likely a sequencing artifact.

The primer mix had 60 Vbeta and 13 Jbeta primers. Assay: immunoSEQ multiplex PCR; the TCRdb copy retains only in-frame clones and omits some. Here the sample spans about 180,000 clones, around three quarters being singletons. In regard to this clone: No antigen is known for it.

Sequencing was carried out using PBMCs. This clonotype was sampled from a woman aged 25 to 39 in good health and CMV-seronegative.

The CDR3: CASSLSAGVSDTQYF. CDR3 in DNA: TGCGCCAGCAGTCTGTCAGCGGGGGTCTCCGATACGCAGTATTTT. The genes are TRBV10-1 and TRBJ2-3, with 8 bases that match TRBD2. V lost 5 bases and J lost 6; bases outside the gene matches: 10. Germline loops: CDR1 WNHNN, CDR2 SYGVQD (reference sequence). This CDR3 spans 15 amino acids.